The entry below describes one TCR beta chain. A second roughly 6 to 12 cycle PCR used barcoded and J-beta primers. MiXCR was run by TCRdb on the 5' RACE reads, yielding one entry per CDR3 protein. The repertoire holds 550,000 to 700,000 distinct CDR3 sequences, with approximately 27% as singletons. The data were obtained in a study of blood T cells in healthy people across ages. CDR1 and CDR2 from the germline V gene are MNHEY and SVGEGT. Deletions cut 8 bases from V and 2 bases from J, with 12 bases between. The CDR3 totals 13 residues. Sequenced input: blood. This clonotype was obtained from a woman aged 70-85 years in good health. The V and J genes are TRBV6-2 or TRBV6-3 and TRBJ1-1; a possible D gene is TRBD1 (6 bases). CDR3 coding DNA: TGTGCCAGCGGCACAGGGATAAACACTGAAGCTTTCTTT. Amino acids: CASGTGINTEAFF.